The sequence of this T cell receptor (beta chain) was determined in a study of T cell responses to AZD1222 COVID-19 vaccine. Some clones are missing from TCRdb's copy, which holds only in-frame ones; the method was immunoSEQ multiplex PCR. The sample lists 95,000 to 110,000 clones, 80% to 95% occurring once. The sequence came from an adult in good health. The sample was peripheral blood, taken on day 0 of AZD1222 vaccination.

The CDR3 spells CASSQDPGLAGGQETQYF. The CDR3 DNA reads TGCGCCAGCAGCCAAGATCCGGGACTAGCGGGGGGGCAAGAGACCCAGTACTTC. The V gene is TRBV4-1, the J gene TRBJ2-5, with 16 positions matching TRBD2. The CDR3 is 18 residues long. The germline CDR1 and CDR2 sequences are MGHRA and YSYEKL. With 0 bases clipped from V and 2 bases from J, the junction kept 3 bases outside the gene matches.